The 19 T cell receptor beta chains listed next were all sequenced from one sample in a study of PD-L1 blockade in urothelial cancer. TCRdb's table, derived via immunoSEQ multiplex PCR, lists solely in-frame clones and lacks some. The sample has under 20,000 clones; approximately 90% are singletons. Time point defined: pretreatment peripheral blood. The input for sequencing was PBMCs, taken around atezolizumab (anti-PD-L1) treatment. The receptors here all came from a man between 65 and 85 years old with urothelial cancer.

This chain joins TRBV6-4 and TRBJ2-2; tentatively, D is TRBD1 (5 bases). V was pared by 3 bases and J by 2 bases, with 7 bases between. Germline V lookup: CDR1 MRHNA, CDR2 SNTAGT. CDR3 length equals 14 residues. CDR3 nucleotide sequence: TGTGCCAGCAGTGAACAGGTTAACACCGGGGAGCTGTTTTTT. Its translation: CASSEQVNTGELFF.

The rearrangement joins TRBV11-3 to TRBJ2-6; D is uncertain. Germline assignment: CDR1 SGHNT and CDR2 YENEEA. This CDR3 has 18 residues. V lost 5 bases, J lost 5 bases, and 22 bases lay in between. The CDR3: CASSLLGDRQSRANVLTF. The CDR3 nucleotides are TGTGCCAGCAGCCTTCTTGGCGATCGACAAAGTCGGGCCAACGTCCTGACTTTC.

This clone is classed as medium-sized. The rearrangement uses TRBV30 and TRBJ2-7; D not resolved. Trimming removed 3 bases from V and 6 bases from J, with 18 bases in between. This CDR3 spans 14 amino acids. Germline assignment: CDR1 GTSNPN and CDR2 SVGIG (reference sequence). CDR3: CAWRSSAIIGEQYF. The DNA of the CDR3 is TGTGCCTGGAGGTCAAGTGCTATAATTGGCGAGCAGTACTTC.

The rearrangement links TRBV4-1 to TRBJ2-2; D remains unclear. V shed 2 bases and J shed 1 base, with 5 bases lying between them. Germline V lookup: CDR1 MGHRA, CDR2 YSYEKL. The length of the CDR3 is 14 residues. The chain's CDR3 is CASSQTENTGELFF. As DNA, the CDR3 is TGCGCCAGCAGCCAAACAGAGAACACCGGGGAGCTGTTTTTT.

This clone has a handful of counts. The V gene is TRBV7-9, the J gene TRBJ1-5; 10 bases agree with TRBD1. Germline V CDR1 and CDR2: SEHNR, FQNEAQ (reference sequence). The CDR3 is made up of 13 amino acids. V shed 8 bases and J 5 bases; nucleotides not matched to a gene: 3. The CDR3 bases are TGTGCCAGCCGTGGGACAGGGGATCAGCCCCAGCATTTT. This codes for CASRGTGDQPQHF.

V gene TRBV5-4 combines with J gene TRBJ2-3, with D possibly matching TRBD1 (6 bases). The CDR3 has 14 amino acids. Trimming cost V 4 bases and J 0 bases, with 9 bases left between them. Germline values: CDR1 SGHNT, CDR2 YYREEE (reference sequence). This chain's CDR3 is CASSDGQSTDTQYF. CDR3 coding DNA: TGTGCCAGCAGCGATGGACAGAGCACAGATACGCAGTATTTT.

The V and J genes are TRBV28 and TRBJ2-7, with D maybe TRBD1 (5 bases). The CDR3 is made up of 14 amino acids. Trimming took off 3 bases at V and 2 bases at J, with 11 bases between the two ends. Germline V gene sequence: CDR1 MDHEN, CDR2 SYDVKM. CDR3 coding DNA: TGTGCCAGCAGTTTGGAACAGGCCACCTACGAGCAGTACTTC. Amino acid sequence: CASSLEQATYEQYF.

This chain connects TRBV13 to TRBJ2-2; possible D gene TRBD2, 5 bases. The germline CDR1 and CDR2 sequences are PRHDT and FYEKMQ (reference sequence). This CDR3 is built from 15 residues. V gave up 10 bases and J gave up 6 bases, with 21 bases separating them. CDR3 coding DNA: TGTGCCATCGGAATTCTCGGGGTAGGCGCCGGGGAGCTGTTTTTT. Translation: CAIGILGVGAGELFF.

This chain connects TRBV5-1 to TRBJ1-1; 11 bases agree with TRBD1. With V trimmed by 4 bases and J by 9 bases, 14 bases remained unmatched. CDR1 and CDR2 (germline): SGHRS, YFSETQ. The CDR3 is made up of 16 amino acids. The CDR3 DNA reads TGCGCCAGCAGCCGCGCCGGACAGGGGGCAGCCGTCCAAGCTTTCTTT. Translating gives CASSRAGQGAAVQAFF. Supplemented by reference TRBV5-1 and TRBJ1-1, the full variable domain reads KAGVTQTPRYLIKTRGQQVTLSCSPISGHRSVSWYQQTPGQGLQFLFEYFSETQRNKGNFPGRFSGRQFSNSRSEMNVSTLELGDSALYLCASSRAGQGAAVQAFFGQGTRLTVV.

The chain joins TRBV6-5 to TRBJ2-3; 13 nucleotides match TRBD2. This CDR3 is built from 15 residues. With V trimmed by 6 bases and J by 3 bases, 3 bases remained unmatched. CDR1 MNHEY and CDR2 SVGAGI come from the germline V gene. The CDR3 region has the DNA TGTGCCAGCAGCCTACTAGCGGGGGGGACAGATACGCAGTATTTT. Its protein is CASSLLAGGTDTQYF.

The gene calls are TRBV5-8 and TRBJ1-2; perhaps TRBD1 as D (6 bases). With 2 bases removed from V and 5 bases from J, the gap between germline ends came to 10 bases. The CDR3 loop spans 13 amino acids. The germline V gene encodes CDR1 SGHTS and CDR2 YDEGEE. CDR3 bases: TGTGCCAGCAGCTTATGGACAGATTATGGCTACACCTTC. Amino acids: CASSLWTDYGYTF. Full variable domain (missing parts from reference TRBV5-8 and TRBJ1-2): EAGVTQSPTHLIKTRGQQATLRCSPISGHTSVYWYQQALGLGLQFLLWYDEGEERNRGNFPPRFSGRQFPNYSSELNVNALELEDSALYLCASSLWTDYGYTFGSGTRLTVV.

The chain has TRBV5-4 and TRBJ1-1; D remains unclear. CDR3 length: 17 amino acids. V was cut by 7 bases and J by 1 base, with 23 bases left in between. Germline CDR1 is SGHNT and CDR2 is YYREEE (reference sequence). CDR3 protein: CASPNLKDQRQNTEAFF. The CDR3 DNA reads TGTGCCAGCCCCAACCTAAAAGATCAACGACAGAACACTGAAGCTTTCTTT.

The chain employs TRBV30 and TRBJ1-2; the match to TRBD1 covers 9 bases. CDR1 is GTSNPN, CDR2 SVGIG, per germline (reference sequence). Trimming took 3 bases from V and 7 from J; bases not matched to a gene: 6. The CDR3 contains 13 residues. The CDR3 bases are TGTGCCTGGAGACAACAGGGGGCCGTTGGCTACACCTTC. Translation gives CAWRQQGAVGYTF. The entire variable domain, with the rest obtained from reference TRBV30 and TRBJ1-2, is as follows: SQTIHQWPATLVQPVGSPLSLECTVEGTSNPNLYWYRQAAGRGLQLLFYSVGIGQISSEVPQNLSASRPQDRQFILSSKKLLLSDSGFYLCAWRQQGAVGYTFGSGTRLTVV.

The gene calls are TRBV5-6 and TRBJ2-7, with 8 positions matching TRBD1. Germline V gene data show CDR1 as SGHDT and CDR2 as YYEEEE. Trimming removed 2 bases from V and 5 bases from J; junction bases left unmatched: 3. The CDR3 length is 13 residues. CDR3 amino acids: CASSFGQGDEQYF. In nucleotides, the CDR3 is TGTGCCAGCAGCTTCGGACAGGGTGACGAGCAGTACTTC. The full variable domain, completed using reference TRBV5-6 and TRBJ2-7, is DAGVTQSPTHLIKTRGQQVTLRCSPKSGHDTVSWYQQALGQGPQFIFQYYEEEERQRGNFPDRFSGHQFPNYSSELNVNALLLGDSALYLCASSFGQGDEQYFGPGTRLTVT.

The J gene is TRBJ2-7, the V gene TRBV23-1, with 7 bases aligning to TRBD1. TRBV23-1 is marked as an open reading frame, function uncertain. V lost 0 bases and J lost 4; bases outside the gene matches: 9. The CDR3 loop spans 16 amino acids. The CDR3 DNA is TGCGCCAGCAGTCAATCGGAGGCCCAGGGGGTGTACGAGCAGTACTTC. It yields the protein CASSQSEAQGVYEQYF.

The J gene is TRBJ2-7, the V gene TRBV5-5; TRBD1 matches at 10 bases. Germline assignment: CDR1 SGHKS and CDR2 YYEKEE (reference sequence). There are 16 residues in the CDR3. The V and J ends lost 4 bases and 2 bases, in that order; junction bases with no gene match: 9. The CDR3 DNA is TGTGCCAGCAGCCAAATTCTGGGACAGGGGCCCTACGAGCAGTACTTC. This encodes CASSQILGQGPYEQYF.

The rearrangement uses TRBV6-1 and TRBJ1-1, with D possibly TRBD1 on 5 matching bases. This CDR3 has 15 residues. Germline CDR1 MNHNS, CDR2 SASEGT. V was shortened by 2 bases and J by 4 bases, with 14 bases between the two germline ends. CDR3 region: CASSELGRVGTEAFF. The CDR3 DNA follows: TGTGCCAGCAGTGAACTAGGCAGGGTCGGCACTGAAGCTTTCTTT.

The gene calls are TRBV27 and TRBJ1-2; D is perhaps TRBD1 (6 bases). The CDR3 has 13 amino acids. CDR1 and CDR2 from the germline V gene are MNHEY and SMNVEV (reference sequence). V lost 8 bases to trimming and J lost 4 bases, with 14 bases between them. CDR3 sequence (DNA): TGTGCCAGCGCCAGGGGTCGCGGCTATGGCTACACCTTC. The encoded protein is CASARGRGYGYTF.

The CDR3 region is CASKILAGPYGYTF. The CDR3 nucleotides are TGCGCCAGCAAGATTTTGGCAGGGCCGTATGGCTACACCTTC. This chain links TRBV5-1 with TRBJ1-2; D might be TRBD1 (5 bases). V shed 6 bases and J shed 5 bases, with 17 bases lying between them. The CDR3 length is 14 residues. Germline V lookup: CDR1 SGHRS, CDR2 YFSETQ.